The entry that follows covers one TCR beta chain sequence. The sample is drawn from a study of blood T cell repertoires in COVID-19. The V end was cut by 2 bases, the J end by 3 bases, with 13 bases between. There are 16 residues in the CDR3. CDR1 is MNHEY, CDR2 SVGEGT, per germline. This table comes from immunoSEQ multiplex PCR, and its TCRdb copy is limited to in-frame clones, with some not included. The sample yields roughly 300,000 clones, 88% seen once. This clonotype was sampled from a man between 18 and 35 years old with active or convalescent COVID-19. Sequencing was carried out using peripheral blood. V usage is TRBV6-2 or TRBV6-3 and J usage is TRBJ2-2; D gene unclear. The CDR3 spells CASSYPPGYDTGELFF. The CDR3 DNA sequence: TGTGCCAGCAGTTACCCCCCCGGGTACGACACCGGGGAGCTGTTTTTT.